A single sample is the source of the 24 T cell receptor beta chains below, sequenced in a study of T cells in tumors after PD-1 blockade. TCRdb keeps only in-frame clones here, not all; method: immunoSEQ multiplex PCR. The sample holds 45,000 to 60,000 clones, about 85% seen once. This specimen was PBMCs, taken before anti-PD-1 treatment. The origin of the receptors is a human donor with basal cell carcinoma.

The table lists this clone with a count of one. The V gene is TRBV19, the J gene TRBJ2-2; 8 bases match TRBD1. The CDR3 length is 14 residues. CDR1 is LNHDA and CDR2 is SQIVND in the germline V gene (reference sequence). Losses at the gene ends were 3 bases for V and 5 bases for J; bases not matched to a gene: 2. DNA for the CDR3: TGTGCCAGTAGTATTCGGACAGGGACCGGGGAGCTGTTTTTT. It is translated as CASSIRTGTGELFF.

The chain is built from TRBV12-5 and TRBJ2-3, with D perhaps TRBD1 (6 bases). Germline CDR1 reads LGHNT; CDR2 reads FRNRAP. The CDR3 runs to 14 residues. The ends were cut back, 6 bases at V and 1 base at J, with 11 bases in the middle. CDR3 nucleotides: TGTGCTAGTGGAACAGGGTTGCGCACAGATACGCAGTATTTT. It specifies CASGTGLRTDTQYF. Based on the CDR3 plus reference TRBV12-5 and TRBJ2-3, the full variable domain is DARVTQTPRHKVTEMGQEVTMRCQPILGHNTVFWYRQTMMQGLELLAYFRNRAPLDDSGMPKDRFSAEMPDATLATLKIQPSEPRDSAVYFCASGTGLRTDTQYFGPGTRLTVL.

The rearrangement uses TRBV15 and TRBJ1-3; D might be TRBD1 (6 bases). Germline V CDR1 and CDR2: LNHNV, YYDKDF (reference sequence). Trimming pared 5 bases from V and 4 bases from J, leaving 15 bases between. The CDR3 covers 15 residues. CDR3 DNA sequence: TGTGCCACCAGCTTAACGACAGGAGGGGGAAACACCATATATTTT. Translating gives CATSLTTGGGNTIYF.

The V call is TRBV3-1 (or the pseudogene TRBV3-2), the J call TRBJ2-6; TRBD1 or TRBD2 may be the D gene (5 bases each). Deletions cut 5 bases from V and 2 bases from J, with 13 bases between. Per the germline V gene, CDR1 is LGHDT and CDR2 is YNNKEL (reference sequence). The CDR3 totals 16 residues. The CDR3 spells CASSFPQGAGANVLTF. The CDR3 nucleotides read TGTGCCAGCAGCTTTCCTCAGGGAGCTGGGGCCAACGTCCTGACTTTC.

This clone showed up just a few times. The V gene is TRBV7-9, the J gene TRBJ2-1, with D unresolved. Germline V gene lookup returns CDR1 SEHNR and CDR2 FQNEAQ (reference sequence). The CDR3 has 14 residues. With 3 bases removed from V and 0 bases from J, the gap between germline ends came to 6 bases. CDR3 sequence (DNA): TGTGCCAGCAGCTTGGGCCGCTCCTACAATGAGCAGTTCTTC. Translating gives CASSLGRSYNEQFF.

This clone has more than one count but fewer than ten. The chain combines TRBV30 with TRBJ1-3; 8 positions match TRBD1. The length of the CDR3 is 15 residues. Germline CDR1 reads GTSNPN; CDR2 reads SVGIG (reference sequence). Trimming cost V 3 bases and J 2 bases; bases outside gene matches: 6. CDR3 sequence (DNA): TGTGCCTGGAGCGCCGGGACAGGCCCTGGAAACACCATATATTTT. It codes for CAWSAGTGPGNTIYF.

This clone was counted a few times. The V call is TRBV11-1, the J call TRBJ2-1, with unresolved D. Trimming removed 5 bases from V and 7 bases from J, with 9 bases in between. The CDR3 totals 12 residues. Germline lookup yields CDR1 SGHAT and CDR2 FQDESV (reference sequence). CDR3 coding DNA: TGTGCCAGCAGCCCGGACCGGAATGAGCAGTTCTTC. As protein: CASSPDRNEQFF. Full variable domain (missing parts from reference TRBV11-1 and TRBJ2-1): EAEVAQSPRYKITEKSQAVAFWCDPISGHATLYWYRQILGQGPELLVQFQDESVVDDSQLPKDRFSAERLKGVDSTLKIQPAELGDSAMYLCASSPDRNEQFFGPGTRLTVL.

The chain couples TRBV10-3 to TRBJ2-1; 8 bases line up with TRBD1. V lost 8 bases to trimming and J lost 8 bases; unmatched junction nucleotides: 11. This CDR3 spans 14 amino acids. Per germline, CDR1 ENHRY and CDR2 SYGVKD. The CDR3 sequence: CAIRPPGGNHEQFF. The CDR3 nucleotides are TGTGCCATCCGACCGCCAGGGGGCAACCATGAGCAGTTCTTC.

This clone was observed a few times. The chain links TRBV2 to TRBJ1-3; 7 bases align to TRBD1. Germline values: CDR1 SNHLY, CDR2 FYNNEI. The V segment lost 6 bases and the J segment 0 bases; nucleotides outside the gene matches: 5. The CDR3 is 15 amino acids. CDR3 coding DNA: TGTGCCAGCAGCACGACAGGGCTCTCTGGAAACACCATATATTTT. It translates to CASSTTGLSGNTIYF. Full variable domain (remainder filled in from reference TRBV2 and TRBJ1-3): EPEVTQTPSHQVTQMGQEVILRCVPISNHLYFYWYRQILGQKVEFLVSFYNNEISEKSEIFDDQFSVERPDGSNFTLKIRSTKLEDSAMYFCASSTTGLSGNTIYFGEGSWLTVV.

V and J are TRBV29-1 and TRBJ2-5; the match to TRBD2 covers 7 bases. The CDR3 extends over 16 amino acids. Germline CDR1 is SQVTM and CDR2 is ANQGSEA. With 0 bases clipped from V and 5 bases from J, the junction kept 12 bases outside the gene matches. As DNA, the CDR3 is TGCAGCGTTGAAGACTGGGGGAGGGAACCTGGGGAGACCCAGTACTTC. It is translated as CSVEDWGREPGETQYF.

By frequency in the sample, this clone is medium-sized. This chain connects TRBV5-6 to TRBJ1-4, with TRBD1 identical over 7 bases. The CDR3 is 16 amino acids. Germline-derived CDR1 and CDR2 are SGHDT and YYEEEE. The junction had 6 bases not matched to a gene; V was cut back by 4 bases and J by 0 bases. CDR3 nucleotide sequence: TGTGCCAGCAGCGAACAGGGGACTGCAACTAATGAAAAACTGTTTTTT. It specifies CASSEQGTATNEKLFF.

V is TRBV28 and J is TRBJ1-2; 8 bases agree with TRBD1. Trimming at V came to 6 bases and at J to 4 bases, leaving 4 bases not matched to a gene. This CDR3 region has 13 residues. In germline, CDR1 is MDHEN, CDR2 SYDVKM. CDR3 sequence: CASRETGVYGYTF. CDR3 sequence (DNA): TGTGCCAGCAGAGAGACAGGGGTCTATGGCTACACCTTC.

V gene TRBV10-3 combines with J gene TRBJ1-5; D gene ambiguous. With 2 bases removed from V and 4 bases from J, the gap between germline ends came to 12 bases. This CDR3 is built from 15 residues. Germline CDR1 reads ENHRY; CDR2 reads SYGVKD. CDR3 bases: TGTGCCATCAGTGAGGACGGCGATGGGAATCAGCCCCAGCATTTT. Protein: CAISEDGDGNQPQHF.

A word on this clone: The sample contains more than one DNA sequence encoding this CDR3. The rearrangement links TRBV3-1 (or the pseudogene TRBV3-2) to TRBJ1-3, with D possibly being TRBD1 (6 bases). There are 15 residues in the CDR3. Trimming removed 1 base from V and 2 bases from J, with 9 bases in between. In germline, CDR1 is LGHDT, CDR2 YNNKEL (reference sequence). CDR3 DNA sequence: TGTGCCAGCAGCCAAGGAGGGGGTCCTGGAAACACCATATATTTT. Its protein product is CASSQGGGPGNTIYF.

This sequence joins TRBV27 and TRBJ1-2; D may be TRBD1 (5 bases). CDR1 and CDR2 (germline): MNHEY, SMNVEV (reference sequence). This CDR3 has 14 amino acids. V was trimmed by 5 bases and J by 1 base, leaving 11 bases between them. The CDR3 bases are TGTGCCAGCAGTCCGGGGCTCGGTAACTATGGCTACACCTTC. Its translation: CASSPGLGNYGYTF.

DNA of the CDR3: TGTGCCAGCAGTGATCAGCGGGGGGGGGCAGATACGCAGTATTTT. It translates to CASSDQRGGADTQYF. The genes are TRBV6-1 and TRBJ2-3; TRBD2 aligns across 10 bases. After removal of 3 bases from V and 4 bases from J, the junction contained 4 bases not matched to a gene. This CDR3 spans 15 amino acids. Germline assignment: CDR1 MNHNS and CDR2 SASEGT.

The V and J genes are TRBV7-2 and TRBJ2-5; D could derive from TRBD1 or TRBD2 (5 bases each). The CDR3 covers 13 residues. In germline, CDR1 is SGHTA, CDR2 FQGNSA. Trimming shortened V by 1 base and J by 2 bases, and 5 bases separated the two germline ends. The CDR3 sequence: CASSLGGQETQYF. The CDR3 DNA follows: TGTGCCAGCAGCTTAGGGGGGCAAGAGACCCAGTACTTC. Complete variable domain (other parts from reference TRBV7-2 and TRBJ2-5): GAGVSQSPSNKVTEKGKDVELRCDPISGHTALYWYRQSLGQGLEFLIYFQGNSAPDKSGLPSDRFSAERTGGSVSTLTIQRTQQEDSAVYLCASSLGGQETQYFGPGTRLLVL.

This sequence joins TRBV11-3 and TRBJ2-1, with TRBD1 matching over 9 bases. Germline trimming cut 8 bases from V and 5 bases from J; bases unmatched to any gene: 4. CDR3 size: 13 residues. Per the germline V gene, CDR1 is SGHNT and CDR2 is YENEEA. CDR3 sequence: CASRQGEDNEQFF. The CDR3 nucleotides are TGTGCCAGCCGACAGGGGGAAGACAATGAGCAGTTCTTC.

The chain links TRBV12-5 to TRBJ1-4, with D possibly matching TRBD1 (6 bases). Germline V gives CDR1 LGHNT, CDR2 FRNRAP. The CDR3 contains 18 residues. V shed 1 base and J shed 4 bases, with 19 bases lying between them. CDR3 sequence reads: CASGLGRNPGHGNEKLFF. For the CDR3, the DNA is TGTGCTAGTGGTTTGGGACGGAACCCGGGACACGGTAATGAAAAACTGTTTTTT.

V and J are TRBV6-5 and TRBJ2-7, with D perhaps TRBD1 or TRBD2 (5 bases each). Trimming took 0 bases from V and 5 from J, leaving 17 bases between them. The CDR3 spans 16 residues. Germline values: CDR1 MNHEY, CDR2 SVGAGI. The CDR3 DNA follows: TGTGCCAGCAGTTACTCCGGGGCAGGATTAATACACGAGCAGTACTTC. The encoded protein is CASSYSGAGLIHEQYF.

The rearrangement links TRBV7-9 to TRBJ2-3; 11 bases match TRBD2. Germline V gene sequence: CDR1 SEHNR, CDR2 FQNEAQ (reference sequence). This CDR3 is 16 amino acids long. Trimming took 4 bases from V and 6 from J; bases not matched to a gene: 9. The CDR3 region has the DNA TGTGCCAGCAGCTCCGTATCTAGCGGGGGGTGGGATACGCAGTATTTT. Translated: CASSSVSSGGWDTQYF. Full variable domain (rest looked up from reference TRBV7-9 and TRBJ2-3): DTGVSQNPRHKITKRGQNVTFRCDPISEHNRLYWYRQTLGQGPEFLTYFQNEAQLEKSRLLSDRFSAERPKGSFSTLEIQRTEQGDSAMYLCASSSVSSGGWDTQYFGPGTRLTVL.

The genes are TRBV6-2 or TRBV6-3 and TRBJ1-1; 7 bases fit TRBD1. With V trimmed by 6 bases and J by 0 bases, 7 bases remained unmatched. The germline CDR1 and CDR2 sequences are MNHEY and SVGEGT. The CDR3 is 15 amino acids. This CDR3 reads CASSMGQLMNTEAFF. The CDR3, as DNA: TGTGCCAGCAGCATGGGACAGCTCATGAACACTGAAGCTTTCTTT.

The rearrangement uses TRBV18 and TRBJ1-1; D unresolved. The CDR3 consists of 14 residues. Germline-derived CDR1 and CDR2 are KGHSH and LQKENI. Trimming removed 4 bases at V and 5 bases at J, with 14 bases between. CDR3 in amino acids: CASSLDPGGTEAFF. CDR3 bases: TGTGCCAGCTCACTCGACCCCGGAGGGACTGAAGCTTTCTTT.

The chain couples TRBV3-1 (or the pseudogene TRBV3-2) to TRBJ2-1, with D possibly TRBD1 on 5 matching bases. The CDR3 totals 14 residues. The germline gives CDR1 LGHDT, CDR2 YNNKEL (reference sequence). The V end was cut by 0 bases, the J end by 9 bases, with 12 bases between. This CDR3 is CASSQEKGASEQFF. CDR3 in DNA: TGTGCCAGCAGCCAAGAAAAAGGGGCGAGTGAGCAGTTCTTC.